Listed below are T cell receptor beta chains from one sample, sequenced in a study of OX40 agonist ivuxolimab in advanced cancers. Assay used: immunoSEQ multiplex PCR; TCRdb lists only in-frame clones, some missing. The sample holds tens of thousands of clones, 80% to 90% seen once. The sample was CD4+ or CD8+ T cells sorted from blood, taken in a trial of the OX40 agonist ivuxolimab. The receptors here all came from an adult with an advanced solid tumor such as melanoma, head and neck, liver or kidney cancer. Both conserved end residues are part of each CDR3. Each record gives: clone size, D gene, V gene, J gene, CDR3 protein, CDR3 DNA. D genes are given only for firm matches. Expanded clones are given a class, and other clones once, few, many or no size at all.

>NA|NA|TRBV5-1|TRBJ1-4
CASSLNGGYANEKLLF
TGCGCCAGCAGCTTGAACGGGGGCTATGCTAATGAAAAACTGCTTTTT
>NA|TRBD2|TRBV25-1|TRBJ2-5
CASSEAGGSGETQYF
TGTGCCAGCAGTGAAGCGGGAGGGTCAGGAGAGACCCAGTACTTC
>NA|TRBD1|TRBV7-2|TRBJ1-6
CASSSRTGLGNSPLHF
TGTGCCAGCAGCTCGCGGACAGGGCTTGGTAATTCACCCCTCCACTTT
>NA|NA|TRBV9|TRBJ2-1
CASSLGGVQFF
TGTGCCAGCAGCTTGGGGGGAGTGCAGTTCTTC
>NA|NA|TRBV5-5|TRBJ2-1
CASSLTTNPYNEQFF
TGTGCCAGCAGCTTGACGACCAACCCCTACAATGAGCAGTTCTTC
>NA|NA|TRBV5-4|TRBJ2-3
CASSPGGRTDTQYF
TGTGCCAGCAGCCCCGGGGGACGCACAGATACGCAGTATTTT
>NA|NA|TRBV9|TRBJ1-4
CASSRKGGGGNEKLFF
TGTGCCAGCAGTAGGAAAGGCGGAGGGGGTAATGAAAAACTGTTTTTT
>once|NA|TRBV7-2|TRBJ2-7
CASSYTGSYYYEQYF
TGTGCCAGCAGCTACACAGGGTCCTACTACTACGAGCAGTACTTC
>NA|TRBD1|TRBV5-1|TRBJ2-1
CASSSPGQGSNEQFF
TGCGCCAGCAGCTCACCGGGACAGGGCTCGAATGAGCAGTTCTTC
>once|TRBD1|TRBV6-6|TRBJ2-5
CASSLDRGETQYF
TGTGCCAGCAGTCTGGACAGGGGGGAGACCCAGTACTTC
>once|TRBD1|TRBV19|TRBJ1-2
CASSRDRGNYGYTF
TGTGCCAGTAGTAGGGACAGGGGAAACTATGGCTACACCTTC